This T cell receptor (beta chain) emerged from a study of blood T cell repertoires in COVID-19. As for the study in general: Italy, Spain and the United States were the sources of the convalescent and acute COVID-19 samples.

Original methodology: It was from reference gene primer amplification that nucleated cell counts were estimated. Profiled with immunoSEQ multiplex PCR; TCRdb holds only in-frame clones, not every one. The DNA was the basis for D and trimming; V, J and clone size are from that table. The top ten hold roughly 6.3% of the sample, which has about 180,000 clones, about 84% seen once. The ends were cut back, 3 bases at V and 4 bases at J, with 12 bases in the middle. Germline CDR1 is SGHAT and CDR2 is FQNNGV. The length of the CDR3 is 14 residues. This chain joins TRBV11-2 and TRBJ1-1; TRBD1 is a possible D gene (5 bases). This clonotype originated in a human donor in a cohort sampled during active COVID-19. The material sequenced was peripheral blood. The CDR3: CASSFAGEATEAFF. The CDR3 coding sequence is TGTGCCAGCAGCTTCGCGGGGGAAGCCACTGAAGCTTTCTTT.